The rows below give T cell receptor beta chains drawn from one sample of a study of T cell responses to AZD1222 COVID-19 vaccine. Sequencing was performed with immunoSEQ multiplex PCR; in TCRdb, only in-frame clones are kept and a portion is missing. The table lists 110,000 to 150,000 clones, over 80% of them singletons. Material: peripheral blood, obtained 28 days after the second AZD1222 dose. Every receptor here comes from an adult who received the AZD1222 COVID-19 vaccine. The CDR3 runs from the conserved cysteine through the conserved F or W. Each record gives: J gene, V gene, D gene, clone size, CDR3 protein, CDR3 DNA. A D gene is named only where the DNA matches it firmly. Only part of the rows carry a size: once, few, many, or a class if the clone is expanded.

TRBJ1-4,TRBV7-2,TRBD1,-,CASSQGDSYEKLFF,TGTGCCAGCAGCCAGGGGGACAGTTATGAAAAACTGTTTTTT
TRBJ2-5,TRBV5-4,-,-,CASSFRETQYF,TGTGCCAGCAGCTTTCGTGAGACCCAGTACTTC
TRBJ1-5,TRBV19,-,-,CASSPTGYSNQPQHF,TGTGCCAGTAGTCCAACAGGGTATAGCAATCAGCCCCAGCATTTT
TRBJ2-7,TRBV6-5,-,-,CASTGTFSYEQYF,TGTGCCAGCACAGGGACCTTCTCCTACGAGCAGTACTTC
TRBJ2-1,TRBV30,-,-,CAWSPDLNEQFF,TGTGCCTGGAGCCCTGATCTGAATGAGCAGTTCTTC
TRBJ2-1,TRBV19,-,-,CASSILTSPNEQFF,TGTGCCAGTAGTATTTTGACTAGTCCCAATGAGCAGTTCTTC
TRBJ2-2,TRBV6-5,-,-,CASSYSYGPAGELFF,TGTGCCAGCAGTTACTCGTACGGTCCGGCCGGGGAGCTGTTTTTT
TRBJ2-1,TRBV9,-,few,CASSVEGGNEQFF,TGTGCCAGCAGCGTAGAGGGAGGTAATGAGCAGTTCTTC
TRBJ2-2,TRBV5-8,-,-,CASSPTRGSGELFF,TGTGCCAGCAGCCCTACGCGAGGGTCCGGGGAGCTGTTTTTT
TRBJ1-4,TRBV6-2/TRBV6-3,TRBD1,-,CASSRATGGGEKLFF,TGTGCCAGCAGTCGGGCTACAGGGGGCGGTGAAAAACTGTTTTTT
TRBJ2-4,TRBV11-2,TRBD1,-,CASSQETGGLTIQYF,TGTGCCAGCAGCCAAGAAACAGGGGGCCTTACCATTCAGTACTTC
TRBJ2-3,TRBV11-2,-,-,CASSPVGAQTGATQYF,TGTGCCAGCAGCCCCGTGGGGGCCCAAACCGGGGCTACGCAGTATTTT
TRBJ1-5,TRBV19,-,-,CAISSGYSNQPQHF,TGTGCCATCTCCTCAGGTTATAGCAATCAGCCCCAGCATTTT
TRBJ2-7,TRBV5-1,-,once,CASSLDGYEQYF,TGCGCCAGCAGCTTGGACGGCTACGAGCAGTACTTC
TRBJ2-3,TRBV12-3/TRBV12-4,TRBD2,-,CASLGGGPDTQYF,TGTGCCAGCCTCGGGGGGGGGCCAGATACGCAGTATTTT
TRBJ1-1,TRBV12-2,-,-,CASRLATTGFTEAFF,TGTGCAAGTCGCTTAGCCACGACAGGGTTCACTGAAGCTTTCTTT
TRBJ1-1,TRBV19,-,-,CASSKDRSSSSVVNTEAFF,TGTGCCAGTAGCAAGGACCGCTCCTCTTCCTCAGTCGTGAACACTGAAGCTTTCTTT
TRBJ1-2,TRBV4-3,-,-,CASSRPGQGHSGYTF,TGCGCCAGCAGTCGTCCCGGGCAGGGGCACAGTGGCTACACCTTC
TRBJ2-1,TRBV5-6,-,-,CASSLSSYNEQFF,TGTGCCAGCAGCTTAAGTTCCTACAATGAGCAGTTCTTC
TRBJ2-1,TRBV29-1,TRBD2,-,CSAVLAGDRNEQFF,TGCAGCGCCGTACTAGCGGGAGATCGGAATGAGCAGTTCTTC
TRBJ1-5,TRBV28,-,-,CASSSPQGLSSNQPQHF,TGTGCCAGCAGTTCGCCACAGGGATTGAGTAGCAATCAGCCCCAGCATTTT
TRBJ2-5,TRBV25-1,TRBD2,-,CASSESSGTQETQYF,TGTGCCAGCAGTGAATCTAGCGGGACACAAGAGACCCAGTACTTC
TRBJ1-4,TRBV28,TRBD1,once,CASSPRTGKREKLFF,TGTGCCAGCAGTCCGCGGACAGGGAAGAGGGAAAAACTGTTTTTT
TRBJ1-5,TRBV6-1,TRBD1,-,CASSEIDRGNQPQHF,TGTGCCAGCAGTGAAATCGACAGGGGCAATCAGCCCCAGCATTTT
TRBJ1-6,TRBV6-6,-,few,CASAEGNSPLHF,TGTGCCAGCGCGGAGGGTAATTCACCCCTCCACTTT
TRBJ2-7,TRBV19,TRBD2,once,CASTPTSGSFSYEQYF,TGTGCCAGTACTCCGACTAGCGGGAGTTTCTCCTACGAGCAGTACTTC
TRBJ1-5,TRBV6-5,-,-,CASSYGTRDGQPQHF,TGTGCCAGCAGTTACGGGACTAGGGATGGACAGCCCCAGCATTTT
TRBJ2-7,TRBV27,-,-,CASSLGPDTSYYEQYF,TGTGCCAGCAGTTTAGGACCAGACACATCGTATTACGAGCAGTACTTC
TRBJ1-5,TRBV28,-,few,CASSHRQPQHF,TGTGCCAGCAGCCACCGACAGCCCCAGCATTTT
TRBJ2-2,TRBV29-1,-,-,CSVEMGRGNTGELFF,TGCAGCGTTGAAATGGGCCGCGGGAACACCGGGGAGCTGTTTTTT
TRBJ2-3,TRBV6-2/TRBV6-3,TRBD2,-,CASSPIWGRREVTDTQYF,TGTGCCAGCAGTCCCATATGGGGACGGCGGGAGGTGACAGATACGCAGTATTTT
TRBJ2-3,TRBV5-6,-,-,CASSLGGASTDTQYF,TGTGCCAGCAGCTTGGGGGGGGCCAGCACAGATACGCAGTATTTT
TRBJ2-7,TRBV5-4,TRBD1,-,CASSPRTGSREQYF,TGTGCCAGCAGCCCAAGGACAGGCTCGAGGGAGCAGTACTTC
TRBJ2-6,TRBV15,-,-,CATREQVSAGANVLTF,TGTGCCACCAGGGAGCAGGTCTCCGCTGGGGCCAACGTCCTGACTTTC
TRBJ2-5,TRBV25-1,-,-,CASSESIAASVETQYF,TGTGCCAGCAGTGAATCAATAGCGGCGTCGGTGGAGACCCAGTACTTC